Listed below are T cell receptor beta chains from one sample, sequenced in a study of blood T cell repertoires in COVID-19. Clones were sequenced by immunoSEQ multiplex PCR, and TCRdb holds only the in-frame ones, with some missing. Of about 170,000 clones in the sample, over 90% were seen once. Sample: peripheral blood. Every receptor here comes from a man aged 50-59 years with acute or convalescent COVID-19. Both conserved end residues are part of each CDR3.

v_call: TRBV7-2
cdr3_aa: CASSLRGGASSGANVLTF

v_call: TRBV30
cdr3_aa: CAWSVRGGNEKLFF

v_call: TRBV6-2/TRBV6-3
cdr3_aa: CASSWSGTSSRNTIYF

v_call: TRBV27
cdr3_aa: CASSWRSMNTEAFF

v_call: TRBV4-2
cdr3_aa: CASSQVLQGVFVNSPLHF

v_call: TRBV18
cdr3_aa: CASSSGDRTEAFF

v_call: TRBV28
cdr3_aa: CASNLRDSATSPLHF

v_call: TRBV27
cdr3_aa: CASSSLTGAHVTGELFF

v_call: TRBV7-3
cdr3_aa: CASSFGQNTDTQYF

v_call: TRBV5-5
cdr3_aa: CASSLPHSANTGELFF

v_call: TRBV9
cdr3_aa: CASSLFSGGAGQETQYF

v_call: TRBV9
cdr3_aa: CASSVWPGGPGETQYF

v_call: TRBV3-1/TRBV3-2
cdr3_aa: CASSQVLSGANVLTF

v_call: TRBV5-4
cdr3_aa: CASSLTGEETQYF

v_call: TRBV18
cdr3_aa: CASSPRDFGNTIYF

v_call: TRBV24-1
cdr3_aa: CATRTGTTGELFF

v_call: TRBV6-6
cdr3_aa: CASIGQGAGGYTF

v_call: TRBV19
cdr3_aa: CASSIVGKRETQYF

v_call: TRBV19
cdr3_aa: CASSIDRTGSYNEQFF

v_call: TRBV5-5
cdr3_aa: CASSFEQGSAAFF

v_call: TRBV2
cdr3_aa: CASTQQGGTEAFF

v_call: TRBV10-3
cdr3_aa: CAISRLAGRTDEQFF

v_call: TRBV14
cdr3_aa: CASSHSRDRVWKLFF

v_call: TRBV5-1
cdr3_aa: CASSWTSKYEQFF

v_call: TRBV27
cdr3_aa: CASSLWGRDLSTDTQYF

v_call: TRBV5-4
cdr3_aa: CASSLGPAQETQYF